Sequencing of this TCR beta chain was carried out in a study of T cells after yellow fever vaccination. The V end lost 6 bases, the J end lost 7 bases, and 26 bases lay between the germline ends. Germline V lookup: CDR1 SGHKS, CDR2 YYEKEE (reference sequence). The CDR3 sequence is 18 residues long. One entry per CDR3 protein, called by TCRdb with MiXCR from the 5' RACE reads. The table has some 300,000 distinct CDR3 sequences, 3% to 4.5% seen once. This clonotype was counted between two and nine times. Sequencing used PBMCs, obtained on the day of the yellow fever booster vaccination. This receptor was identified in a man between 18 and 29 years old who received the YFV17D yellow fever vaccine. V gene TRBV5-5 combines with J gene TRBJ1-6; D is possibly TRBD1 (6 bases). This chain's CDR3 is CASTLAGGTFTPNSPLHF. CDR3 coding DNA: TGTGCCAGCACCCTGGCGGGCGGGACATTCACACCCAATTCACCCCTCCACTTT.